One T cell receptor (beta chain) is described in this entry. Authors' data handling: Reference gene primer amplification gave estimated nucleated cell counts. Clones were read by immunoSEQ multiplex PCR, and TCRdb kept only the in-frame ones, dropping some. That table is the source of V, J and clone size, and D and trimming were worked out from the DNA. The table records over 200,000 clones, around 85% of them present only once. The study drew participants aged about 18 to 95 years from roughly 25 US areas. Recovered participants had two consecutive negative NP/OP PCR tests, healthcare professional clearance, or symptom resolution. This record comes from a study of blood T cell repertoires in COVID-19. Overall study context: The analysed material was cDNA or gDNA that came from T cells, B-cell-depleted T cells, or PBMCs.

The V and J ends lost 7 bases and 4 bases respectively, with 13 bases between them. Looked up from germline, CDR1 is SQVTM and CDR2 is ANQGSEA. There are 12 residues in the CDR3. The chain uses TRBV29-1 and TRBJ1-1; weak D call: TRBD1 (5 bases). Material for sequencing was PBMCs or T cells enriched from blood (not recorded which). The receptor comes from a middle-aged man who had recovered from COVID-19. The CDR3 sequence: CSAATGGTEAFF. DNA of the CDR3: TGCAGCGCAGCGACCGGGGGCACTGAAGCTTTCTTT. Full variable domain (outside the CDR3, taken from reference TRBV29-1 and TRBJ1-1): SAVISQKPSRDICQRGTSLTIQCQVDSQVTMMFWYRQQPGQSLTLIATANQGSEATYESGFVIDKFPISRPNLTFSTLTVSNMSPEDSSIYLCSAATGGTEAFFGQGTRLTVV.